Presented here are 20 T cell receptor beta chains from one specimen sequenced in a study of healthy donors' naive CD4 and CD8 T cells. A linear amplification protocol produced the TCR libraries from around 500 ng of total RNA. TCRdb reprocessed the reads via MiXCR and lists one record per CDR3 protein. This sample has around 200,000 distinct CDR3 sequences, with over 60% found just once. Sequencing was performed on naive CD4+ and CD8+ T cells sorted from blood, pooled from several donors. The receptors derive from a pool of human donors in good health; the sample pools cells from several healthy donors.

The chain couples TRBV12-3 or TRBV12-4 to TRBJ2-1; 10 nucleotides agree with TRBD2. CDR3 length: 14 amino acids. J lost 10 bases, V lost 6 bases, and 9 bases had no gene match. CDR3: CASSSSGSKGEQFF. The CDR3 coding sequence is TGTGCCAGCAGCTCTAGCGGGAGTAAAGGCGAGCAGTTCTTC.

This rearrangement joins TRBV29-1 to TRBJ1-1; tentative D call: TRBD1 (6 bases). Trimming pared 8 bases from V and 11 bases from J, leaving 24 bases between. In germline, CDR1 is SQVTM, CDR2 ANQGSEA. This CDR3 is built from 13 residues. CDR3 nucleotides: TGCAGCACCTCGCCCGGGGAACAGGGTCAGGCTTTCTTT. Its translation is CSTSPGEQGQAFF.

J is TRBJ1-3 and V is TRBV29-1, with D perhaps matching TRBD1 (5 bases). V was shortened by 4 bases and J by 2 bases, with 9 bases between the two germline ends. Germline lookup yields CDR1 SQVTM and CDR2 ANQGSEA. The CDR3 is made up of 13 amino acids. CDR3 protein: CSVVGTAGNTIYF. For the CDR3, the DNA is TGCAGCGTTGTGGGGACCGCTGGAAACACCATATATTTT. The full variable domain, its missing parts supplied by reference TRBV29-1 and TRBJ1-3, is SAVISQKPSRDICQRGTSLTIQCQVDSQVTMMFWYRQQPGQSLTLIATANQGSEATYESGFVIDKFPISRPNLTFSTLTVSNMSPEDSSIYLCSVVGTAGNTIYFGEGSWLTVV.

The chain has TRBV29-1 and TRBJ1-2, with D possibly being TRBD1 (5 bases). The germline V gene has CDR1 SQVTM and CDR2 ANQGSEA. Trimming took 0 bases from V and 8 from J, leaving 16 bases between them. The CDR3 extends over 14 amino acids. CDR3 in DNA: TGCAGCGTTGAAGATAGAGGCAGGGCGGGAGGCTACACCTTC. It yields the protein CSVEDRGRAGGYTF.

J is TRBJ2-5 and V is TRBV29-1, with TRBD1 identical over 11 bases. The ends lost 5 bases at V and 5 bases at J; junction bases unmatched: 10. This CDR3 spans 15 amino acids. Germline V gene lookup returns CDR1 SQVTM and CDR2 ANQGSEA. The CDR3 protein is CSVTGTGGIGETQYF. In nucleotides, the CDR3 is TGCAGCGTTACCGGGACAGGGGGAATCGGGGAGACCCAGTACTTC.

The gene calls are TRBV4-1 and TRBJ2-7, with a possible D match to TRBD1 (5 bases). The CDR3 has 16 amino acids. Trimming removed 1 base at V and 0 bases at J, with 13 bases between. Germline CDR1 is MGHRA and CDR2 is YSYEKL. The CDR3 spells CASSQAVGLPSYEQYF. Here the CDR3 DNA reads TGCGCCAGCAGCCAAGCGGTGGGGCTACCCTCCTACGAGCAGTACTTC.

This clonotype has more than one count but fewer than ten. The chain combines TRBV6-5 with TRBJ1-1; 7 bases are shared with TRBD1. The CDR3 contains 16 residues. Germline loops: CDR1 MNHEY, CDR2 SVGAGI. The ends lost 2 bases at V and 0 bases at J; junction bases unmatched: 6. In nucleotides, the CDR3 is TGTGCCAGCAGTTACATGGGACAGCTCATGAACACTGAAGCTTTCTTT. Its protein is CASSYMGQLMNTEAFF.

As regards this clonotype: A junction boundary mismatches the germline segment, possibly from a read error. This chain uses TRBV29-1 with TRBJ1-2; D not resolved. The CDR3 is made up of 13 amino acids. Germline CDR1 is SQVTM and CDR2 is ANQGSEA. CDR3: CSYSRLLNYGYTF. The CDR3 region has the DNA TGCAGCTATTCAAGACTCCTTAACTATGGCTATACCTTC.

In DNA form, the CDR3 reads TGTGCCATCACCCAGGGACCCGGGGAGCTGTTTTTT. Translation gives CAITQGPGELFF. V gene TRBV19 combines with J gene TRBJ2-2; D assignment may be TRBD1 or TRBD2 (5 bases each). Trimming left V 10 bases short and J 6 bases short, with 12 bases between. Per the germline V gene, CDR1 is LNHDA and CDR2 is SQIVND (reference sequence). The CDR3 is 12 residues long.

The CDR3 sequence: CASRWEGRNEQFF. The CDR3, as DNA: TGTGCCAGTAGGTGGGAGGGCCGCAATGAGCAGTTCTTC. This chain connects TRBV19 to TRBJ2-1; 7 bases are a match to TRBD2. The CDR3 sequence is 13 residues long. Germline CDR1 reads LNHDA; CDR2 reads SQIVND (reference sequence). V gave up 6 bases and J gave up 6 bases; unmatched junction bases: 5.

The chain couples TRBV15 to TRBJ2-2; no firm D call. The length of the CDR3 is 15 residues. Germline loops: CDR1 LNHNV, CDR2 YYDKDF (reference sequence). Trimming removed 3 bases from V and 0 bases from J, with 8 bases in between. The CDR3 region has the DNA TGTGCCACCAGCAGGCACCGTACGAACACCGGGGAGCTGTTTTTT. It translates to CATSRHRTNTGELFF.

The chain employs TRBV2 and TRBJ2-7; D possibly corresponds to TRBD1 (6 bases). Germline CDR1 is SNHLY and CDR2 is FYNNEI. V shed 10 bases and J shed 2 bases, with 12 bases lying between them. There are 12 residues in the CDR3. CDR3 DNA: TGTGCCATAGGGGACACCGCCTACGAGCAGTACTTC. Residues: CAIGDTAYEQYF.

This clonotype was seen a few times. V usage is TRBV30 and J usage is TRBJ1-6; TRBD1 matches 7 bases. The germline CDR1 and CDR2 sequences are GTSNPN and SVGIG (reference sequence). V shed 0 bases and J 7 bases; nucleotides not matched to a gene: 12. This CDR3 contains 17 residues. As DNA, the CDR3 is TGTGCCTGGAGTGTATGGCCCTTGACAGGGCCCAATTCACCCCTCCACTTT. Translated, it gives CAWSVWPLTGPNSPLHF. The full variable domain, completed using reference TRBV30 and TRBJ1-6, is SQTIHQWPATLVQPVGSPLSLECTVEGTSNPNLYWYRQAAGRGLQLLFYSVGIGQISSEVPQNLSASRPQDRQFILSSKKLLLSDSGFYLCAWSVWPLTGPNSPLHFGNGTRLTVT.

This chain links TRBV14 with TRBJ2-1; 8 bases are a match to TRBD1. In germline, CDR1 is SGHDN, CDR2 FVKESK. This CDR3 is 14 amino acids long. Trimming removed 1 base from V and 5 bases from J; junction bases left unmatched: 1. DNA for the CDR3: TGTGCCAGCAGCCAAGGGACAGGGAACAATGAGCAGTTCTTC. Translating gives CASSQGTGNNEQFF.

The V call is TRBV6-6, the J call TRBJ2-2, with TRBD1 as a possible D gene (5 bases). CDR1 is MNHNY, CDR2 SVGAGI, per germline (reference sequence). The V end lost 6 bases, the J end lost 4 bases, and 12 bases lay between the germline ends. CDR3 length: 14 amino acids. CDR3 loop: CASRAGWTTGELFF. CDR3 DNA: TGTGCCAGCAGAGCAGGGTGGACCACCGGGGAGCTGTTTTTT.

The chain uses TRBV18 and TRBJ1-1; unclear D gene. This CDR3 spans 17 amino acids. The V end was cut by 3 bases, the J end by 9 bases, with 26 bases between. Germline V gives CDR1 KGHSH, CDR2 LQKENI. CDR3 nucleotide sequence: TGTGCCAGCTCACCCCTCGCCCCGGATAGGCCTCCGGAGAAAGCTTTCTTT. Residues: CASSPLAPDRPPEKAFF.

This clonotype was seen only a few times. The chain recombines TRBV5-6 with TRBJ1-5; TRBD1 is a possible D gene (5 bases). Germline V gene lookup returns CDR1 SGHDT and CDR2 YYEEEE. V was shortened by 5 bases and J by 3 bases, with 15 bases between the two germline ends. CDR3 size: 15 residues. CDR3 protein: CASSQGSGSNQPQHF. The CDR3 DNA reads as TGTGCCAGCAGTCAAGGCTCAGGGTCCAATCAGCCCCAGCATTTT.

This chain uses TRBV24-1 with TRBJ2-3; 7 nucleotides line up with TRBD2. V shed 9 bases, J shed 2 bases, and the junction held 7 bases outside the gene matches. Per germline, CDR1 KGHDR and CDR2 SFDVKD. This CDR3 is built from 14 residues. The CDR3 loop reads CATSQAGSTDTQYF. The CDR3 DNA reads TGTGCCACCTCTCAAGCGGGGTCCACAGATACGCAGTATTTT.

The rearrangement joins TRBV4-2 to TRBJ1-1, with D maybe TRBD1 (6 bases). The CDR3 extends over 14 amino acids. V lost 4 bases, J lost 8 bases, and 17 bases lay in between. Germline lookup yields CDR1 LGHNA and CDR2 YNFKEQ. CDR3 bases: TGTGCCAGCAGCCCCGGACAGACCGTTTTGGAAGCTTTCTTT. Its protein is CASSPGQTVLEAFF.

The V call is TRBV29-1, the J call TRBJ1-4; possible D gene TRBD1, 5 bases. This CDR3 has 14 amino acids. V lost 3 bases and J lost 4, with 12 bases in between. The V gene's germline CDR1 is SQVTM and CDR2 ANQGSEA. CDR3: CSVDDTGLNEKLFF. DNA of the CDR3: TGCAGCGTTGATGACACAGGACTTAATGAAAAACTGTTTTTT. Full variable domain (missing parts from reference TRBV29-1 and TRBJ1-4): SAVISQKPSRDICQRGTSLTIQCQVDSQVTMMFWYRQQPGQSLTLIATANQGSEATYESGFVIDKFPISRPNLTFSTLTVSNMSPEDSSIYLCSVDDTGLNEKLFFGSGTQLSVL.